The present TCR beta chain was sequenced within a study of early T cells in non-severe SARS-CoV-2 infection (dated by TCRdb to 2020 to 2023). Context from the whole study: TCR sequencing used bulk RNA from unsorted whole blood, so alpha and beta chains could not be paired. General findings and caveats noted by the study authors: VDJdb matching was skewed toward anti-spike CD8 responses and likely underestimated virus-specific expansions, missing private and CD4 specificities.

The V and J ends are trimmed by 1 base and 9 bases, leaving 10 bases between them. The CDR3 has 13 amino acids, counting the end cysteine and phenylalanine. Of the read, only the CDR3 DNA is kept; its 39 bases are in frame from base 1. Sequences SGHTA (CDR1) and FQGNSA (CDR2) are obtained from the germline V gene. A few counts support this clonotype. This receptor's antigen is unknown. Per-base quality was not reported, and no clone a single base away is much larger than it. Library prep was done by 5' RACE. For sequencing, a NextSeq 500 was employed. The TCR library protocol attached unique molecular identifiers to individual cDNA molecules to correct for sequencing error and PCR bias. Both TCR alpha and beta chains were sequenced, and tight co-correlation was observed between alpha and beta sequence abundances in each sample. The paper's processing steps were these. Decombinator V4 was used to annotate the V gene, J gene and CDR3 of the TCR sequences. Expanded TCRs were defined as changing significantly between any two time points under a Poisson model with p below 0.0001. TCR abundances were normalised to the total number of TCRs sequenced per sample and were expressed as counts per million. MAIT TCRs were defined by TRAV1-2 paired with TRAJ12, TRAJ20 or TRAJ33, and iNKT TCRs by TRAV10 paired with TRAJ18. VDJdb, accessed 1 November 2021, was searched for CMV, EBV and SARS-CoV-2 annotated TCRs, excluding TCRs annotated for multiple antigens. TCRdb's own reprocessing of the public reads used fastp at Q25 and MiXCR and kept productive beta chains. One record per CDR3 amino acid sequence lists the most common genes and DNA. What appears here as the V and J calls and clone size reflects TCRdb's work, not the paper's. The sample table holds approximately 29,000 distinct CDR3 sequences, of which roughly 6.1% were seen once. The top ten constitute 5% to 5.5% of the sample.

Set within a cohort of healthcare workers in London, UK, this nested case-control study involved weekly PCR testing of nasopharyngeal swabs along with blood sampling. Healthcare workers were enrolled in the week of the UK lockdown, from 23 to 31 March 2020, and were followed every week for up to roughly 15 weeks. This TCR derives from an adult who was a healthcare worker with PCR-confirmed SARS-CoV-2 infection or an uninfected control (not recorded which). The chain is assembled from TRBV7-2 and TRBJ2-1; TRBD2 might be the D gene, on 6 matching bases. Sequencing input: whole blood. The CDR3 loop reads CASSLEWGGEQFF. The DNA sequence reads TGTGCCAGCAGCTTAGAGTGGGGAGGTGAGCAGTTCTTC.